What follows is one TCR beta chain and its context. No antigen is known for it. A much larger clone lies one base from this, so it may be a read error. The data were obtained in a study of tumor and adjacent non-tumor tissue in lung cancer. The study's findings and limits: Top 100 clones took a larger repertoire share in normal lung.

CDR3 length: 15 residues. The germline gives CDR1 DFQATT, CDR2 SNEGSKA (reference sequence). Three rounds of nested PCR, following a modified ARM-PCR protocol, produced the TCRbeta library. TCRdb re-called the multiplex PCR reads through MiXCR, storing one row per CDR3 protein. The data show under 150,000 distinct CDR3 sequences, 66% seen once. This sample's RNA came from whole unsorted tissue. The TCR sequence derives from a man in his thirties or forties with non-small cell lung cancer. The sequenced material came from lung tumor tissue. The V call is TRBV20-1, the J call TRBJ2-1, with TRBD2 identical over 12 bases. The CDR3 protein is CSARDPSGGDNELFF. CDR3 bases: TGCAGTGCTAGAGATCCTAGCGGGGGGGACAATGAGCTGTTCTTC.